This T cell receptor (beta chain) is drawn from a study of early T cells in non-severe SARS-CoV-2 infection. Turning to the study itself: Sequenced material consisted of bulk RNA (from unsorted whole blood), and chains were unpaired.

Individual cDNA molecules were tagged with unique molecular identifiers. TCRdb analysed the 5' RACE reads with MiXCR anew, one entry per CDR3 protein. The table has over 85,000 distinct CDR3 sequences, roughly an eighth seen once; the top ten hold 3.8%. Germline CDR1 SGHNT, CDR2 YYREEE (reference sequence). The J segment lost 0 bases and the V segment lost 1 base, leaving 2 bases of the junction unmatched. The CDR3 loop spans 16 amino acids. The table lists this clonotype with a few counts. Its antigen is currently unknown. Study-wide findings and caveats: VDJdb matching favored anti-spike CD8 responses, missing private and CD4 specificities.

Sequencing used whole blood, obtained at baseline. The receptor was isolated from an adult who was a healthcare worker with PCR-confirmed SARS-CoV-2 infection or an uninfected control (not recorded which). The J gene is TRBJ2-1, the V gene TRBV5-4; 9 bases are a match to TRBD1. CDR3 DNA: TGTGCCAGCAGCTTGCGGACAGGGGTCTCCTACAATGAGCAGTTCTTC. This translates into CASSLRTGVSYNEQFF.